What follows is one TCR beta chain and its context. Its recognized antigen is unknown. No base quality information exists; no much larger clone differs at one position. The CDR3 runs 11 residues from the cysteine to the phenylalanine. This entry keeps only the CDR3 DNA: 33 bases, framed from base 1. Cut back by 3 bases and 5 bases, the V and J ends lie 8 bases apart. CDR1 DFQATT and CDR2 SNEGSKA were looked up in the germline V gene (reference sequence). Samples from volunteer blood donors who had recovered from COVID-19 were contributed by a second Seattle source. Each collaborating institution followed its own protocols to collect whole blood in K2EDTA tubes. For TCRbeta analysis, collaborators shipped samples in one of three forms: frozen whole blood, isolated PBMCs, or DNA extracted from either of those sample types. TCRbeta CDR3 regions were amplified from genomic DNA by means of the immunoSEQ Assay, a bias-controlled multiplex PCR. The original pipeline was this. The number of nucleated cells in each sample was estimated by amplification of reference gene primers within the assay. To quantify the absolute abundance of each unique TCRbeta CDR3 rearrangement, sequence reads were collapsed and filtered. For each sample, productive Simpson clonality was calculated as the square root of Simpson's diversity index across productive rearrangements. TCRdb limited this immuneACCESS table to in-frame rearrangements with V and J called. A share of clones is missing; checked studies link under half to unresolved V genes, and the rest is unexplained. From that table come the V and J calls and clone size; the DNA was used to work out D and trimming. The sample data list 200,000 to 250,000 clones, and roughly 85% of these were observed just once. The ten largest clonotypes hold 2.2% of the sample.

These data are taken from a study of blood T cell repertoires in COVID-19 (dated by TCRdb to 2019 to 2021). General notes on the study: Samples from collaborators originated in the United States, Italy and Spain and spanned both the acute and convalescent phases of COVID-19. Where HLA class I and class II types were available, the types were taken from metadata supplied by the sample provider, not from assay-based typing. The material from the prospective study consisted of cDNA or gDNA derived from T cells, B-cell-depleted T cells, or PBMCs. The repertoires were released in a freely available public database meant as a resource for research on the immune response to SARS-CoV-2. Samples were obtained from the ongoing ImmuneRACE study (first 160 participants) and from some 1,300 subjects provided by 6 global collaborators. Nearly every sample came with metadata listing a de-identified subject ID, COVID-19 status, age in years and sex. The dataset comprised deeply sampled blood TCRbeta repertoires from subjects exposed to, actively infected with, or recovered from COVID-19.

Beyond this particular receptor, the publication reports: Clinical and demographic metadata were provided uncurated, with the amount varying by source and participant.

Sample: peripheral blood. This TCR was sampled from a man aged 25-45 years who had recovered from COVID-19. The rearrangement combines TRBV20-1 with TRBJ2-7; the D gene identity is not certain. The CDR3 protein sequence reads: CSASPVDEQYF. Here is the DNA: TGCAGTGCTAGCCCAGTTGACGAGCAGTACTTC.